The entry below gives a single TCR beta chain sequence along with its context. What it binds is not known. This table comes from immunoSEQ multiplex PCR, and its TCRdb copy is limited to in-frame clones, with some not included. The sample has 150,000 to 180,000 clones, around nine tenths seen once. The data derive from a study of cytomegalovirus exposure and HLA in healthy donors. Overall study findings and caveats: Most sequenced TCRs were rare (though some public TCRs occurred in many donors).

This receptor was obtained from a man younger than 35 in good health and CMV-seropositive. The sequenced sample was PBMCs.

The CDR3 sequence: CASSLVVDRGTDTQYF. The CDR3 bases are TGTGCCAGCAGCTTAGTGGTCGACAGGGGCACAGATACGCAGTATTTT. V and J are TRBV7-2 and TRBJ2-3; 7 nucleotides agree with TRBD1. V lost 1 base, J lost 1 base, and 5 bases stayed unmatched. The CDR3 extends over 16 amino acids. Germline CDR1 SGHTA, CDR2 FQGNSA.